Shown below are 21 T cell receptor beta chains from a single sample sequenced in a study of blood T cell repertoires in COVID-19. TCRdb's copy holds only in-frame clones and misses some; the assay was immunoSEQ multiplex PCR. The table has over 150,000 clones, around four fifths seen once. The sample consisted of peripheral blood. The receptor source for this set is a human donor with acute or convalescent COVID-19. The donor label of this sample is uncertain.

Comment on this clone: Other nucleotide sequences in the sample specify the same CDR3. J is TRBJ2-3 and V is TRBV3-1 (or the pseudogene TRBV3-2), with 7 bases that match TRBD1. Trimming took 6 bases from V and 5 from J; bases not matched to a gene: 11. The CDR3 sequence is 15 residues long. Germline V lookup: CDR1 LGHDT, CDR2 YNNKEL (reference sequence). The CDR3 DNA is TGTGCCAGCAGTCTCACCGGGACAGAGAGAGATACGCAGTATTTT. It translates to CASSLTGTERDTQYF.

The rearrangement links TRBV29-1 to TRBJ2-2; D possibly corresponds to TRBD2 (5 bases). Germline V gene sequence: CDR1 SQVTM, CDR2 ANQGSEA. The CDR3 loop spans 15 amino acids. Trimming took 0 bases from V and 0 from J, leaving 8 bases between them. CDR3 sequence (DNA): TGCAGCGTTGAAGAAACTAGGTCGAACACCGGGGAGCTGTTTTTT. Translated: CSVEETRSNTGELFF.

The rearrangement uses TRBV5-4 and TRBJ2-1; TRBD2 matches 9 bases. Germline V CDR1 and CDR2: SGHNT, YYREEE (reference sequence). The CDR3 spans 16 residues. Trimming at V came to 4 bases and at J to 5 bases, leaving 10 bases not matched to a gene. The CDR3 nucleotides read TGTGCCAGCAGCCTGGGCGGGAGGGCCCCTAACAATGAGCAGTTCTTC. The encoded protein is CASSLGGRAPNNEQFF.

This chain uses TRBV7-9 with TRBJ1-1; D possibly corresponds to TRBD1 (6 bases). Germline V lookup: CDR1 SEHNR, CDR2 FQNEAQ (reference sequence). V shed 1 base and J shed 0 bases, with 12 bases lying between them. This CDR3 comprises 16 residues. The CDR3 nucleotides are TGTGCCAGCAGCTTAGGAAGGGGGAGCATGAACACTGAAGCTTTCTTT. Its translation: CASSLGRGSMNTEAFF.

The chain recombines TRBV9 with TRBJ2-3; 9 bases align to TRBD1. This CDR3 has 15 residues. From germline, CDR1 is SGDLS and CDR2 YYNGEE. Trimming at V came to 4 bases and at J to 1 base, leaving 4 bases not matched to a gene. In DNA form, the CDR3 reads TGTGCCAGCAGCCCACAGGGGGCCGGCACAGATACGCAGTATTTT. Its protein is CASSPQGAGTDTQYF.

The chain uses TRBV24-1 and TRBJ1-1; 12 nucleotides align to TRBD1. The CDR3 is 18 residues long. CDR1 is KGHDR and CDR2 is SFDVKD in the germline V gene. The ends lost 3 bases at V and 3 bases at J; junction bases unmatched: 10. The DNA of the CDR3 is TGTGCCACCAGTGATACCGGGACAGGGGGCAAGGTGGACACTGAAGCTTTCTTT. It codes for CATSDTGTGGKVDTEAFF.

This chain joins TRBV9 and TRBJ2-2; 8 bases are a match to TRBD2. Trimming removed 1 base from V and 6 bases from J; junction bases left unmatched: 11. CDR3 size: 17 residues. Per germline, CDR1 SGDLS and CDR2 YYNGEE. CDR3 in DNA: TGTGCCAGCAGCGTACTAGCGGGCATAAGTGGGGCCGGGGAGCTGTTTTTT. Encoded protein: CASSVLAGISGAGELFF.

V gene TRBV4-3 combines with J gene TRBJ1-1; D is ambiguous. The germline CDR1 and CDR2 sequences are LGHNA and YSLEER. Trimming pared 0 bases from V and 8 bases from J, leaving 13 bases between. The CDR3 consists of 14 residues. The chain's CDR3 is CASSQDGHLAEAFF. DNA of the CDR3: TGCGCCAGCAGCCAAGACGGTCATCTCGCCGAAGCTTTCTTT.

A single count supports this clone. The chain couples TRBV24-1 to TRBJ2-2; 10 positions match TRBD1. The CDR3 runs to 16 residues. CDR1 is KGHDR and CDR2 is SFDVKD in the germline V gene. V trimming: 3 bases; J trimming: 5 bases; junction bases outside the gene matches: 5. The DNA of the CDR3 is TGTGCCACCAGTGATGTTGGGACAGGGGTTACCGGGGAGCTGTTTTTT. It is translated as CATSDVGTGVTGELFF.

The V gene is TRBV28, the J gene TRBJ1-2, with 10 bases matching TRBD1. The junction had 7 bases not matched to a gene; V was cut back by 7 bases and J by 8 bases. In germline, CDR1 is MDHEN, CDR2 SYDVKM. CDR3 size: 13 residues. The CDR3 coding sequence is TGTGCCAGCACGAGACAGGGGGCACACGGCTACACCTTC. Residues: CASTRQGAHGYTF.

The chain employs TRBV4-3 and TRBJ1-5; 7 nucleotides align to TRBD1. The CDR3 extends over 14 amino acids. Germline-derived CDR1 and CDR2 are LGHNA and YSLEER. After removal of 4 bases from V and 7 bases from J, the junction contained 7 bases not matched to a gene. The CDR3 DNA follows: TGCGCCAGCAGCCGTTCAGGGGGTTTACAGCCCCAGCATTTT. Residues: CASSRSGGLQPQHF.

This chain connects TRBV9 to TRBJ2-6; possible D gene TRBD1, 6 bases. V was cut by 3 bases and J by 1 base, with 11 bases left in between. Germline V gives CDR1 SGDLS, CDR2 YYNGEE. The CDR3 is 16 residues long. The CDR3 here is CASSAQQGSGANVLTF. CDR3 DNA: TGTGCCAGCAGCGCCCAACAGGGATCTGGGGCCAACGTCCTGACTTTC.

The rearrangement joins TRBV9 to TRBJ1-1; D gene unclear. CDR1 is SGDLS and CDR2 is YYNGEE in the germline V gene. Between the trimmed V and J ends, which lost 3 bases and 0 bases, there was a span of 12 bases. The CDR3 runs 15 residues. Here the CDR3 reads CASSAYSRLNTEAFF. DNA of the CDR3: TGTGCCAGCAGCGCGTACAGCAGACTGAACACTGAAGCTTTCTTT. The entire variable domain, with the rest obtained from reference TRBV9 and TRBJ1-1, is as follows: DSGVTQTPKHLITATGQRVTLRCSPRSGDLSVYWYQQSLDQGLQFLIQYYNGEERAKGNILERFSAQQFPDLHSELNLSSLELGDSALYFCASSAYSRLNTEAFFGQGTRLTVV.

CDR3 sequence reads: CASGGKGQPQHF. DNA for the CDR3: TGTGCCAGCGGGGGGAAAGGTCAGCCCCAGCATTTT. The chain joins TRBV6-5 to TRBJ1-5, with D perhaps matching TRBD1 (5 bases). The CDR3 is 12 amino acids. Germline CDR1 is MNHEY and CDR2 is SVGAGI. V was cut by 8 bases and J by 6 bases, with 11 bases left in between.

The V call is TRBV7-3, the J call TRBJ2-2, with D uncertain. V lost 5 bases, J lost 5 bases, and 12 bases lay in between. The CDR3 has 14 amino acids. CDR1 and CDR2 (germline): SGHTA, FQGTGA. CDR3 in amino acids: CASSPGSRTGELFF. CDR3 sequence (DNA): TGTGCCAGCAGCCCCGGGTCGAGGACCGGGGAGCTGTTTTTT.

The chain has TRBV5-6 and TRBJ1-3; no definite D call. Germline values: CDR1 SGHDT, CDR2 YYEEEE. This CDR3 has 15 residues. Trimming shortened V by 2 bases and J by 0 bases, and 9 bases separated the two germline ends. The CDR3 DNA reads TGTGCCAGCAGCTTTGAGCGAAACTCTGGAAACACCATATATTTT. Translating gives CASSFERNSGNTIYF.

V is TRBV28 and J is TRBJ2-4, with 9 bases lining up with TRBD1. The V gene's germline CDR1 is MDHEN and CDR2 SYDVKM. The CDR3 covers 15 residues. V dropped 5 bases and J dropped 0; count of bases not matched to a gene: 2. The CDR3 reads CASSLTGGAKNIQYF. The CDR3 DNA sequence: TGTGCCAGCAGTCTGACAGGGGGAGCCAAAAACATTCAGTACTTC.

CDR3 nucleotides: TGTGCCAGCAGCTTAGGGACAGGTCCAGGGGGATACGAGCAGTACTTC. Amino acid sequence: CASSLGTGPGGYEQYF. The rearrangement uses TRBV7-2 and TRBJ2-7; TRBD1 matches at 7 bases. Germline trimming cut 1 base from V and 4 bases from J; bases unmatched to any gene: 10. This CDR3 has 16 amino acids. Germline CDR1 reads SGHTA; CDR2 reads FQGNSA. Supplemented by reference TRBV7-2 and TRBJ2-7, the full variable domain reads GAGVSQSPSNKVTEKGKDVELRCDPISGHTALYWYRQSLGQGLEFLIYFQGNSAPDKSGLPSDRFSAERTGGSVSTLTIQRTQQEDSAVYLCASSLGTGPGGYEQYFGPGTRLTVT.

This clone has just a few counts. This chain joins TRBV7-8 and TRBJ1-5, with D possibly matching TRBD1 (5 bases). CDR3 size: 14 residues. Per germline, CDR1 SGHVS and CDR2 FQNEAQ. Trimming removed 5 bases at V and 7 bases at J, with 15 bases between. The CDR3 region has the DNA TGTGCCAGCAGCCCCCCTCCGGGGGACCAGCCCCAGCATTTT. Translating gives CASSPPPGDQPQHF.

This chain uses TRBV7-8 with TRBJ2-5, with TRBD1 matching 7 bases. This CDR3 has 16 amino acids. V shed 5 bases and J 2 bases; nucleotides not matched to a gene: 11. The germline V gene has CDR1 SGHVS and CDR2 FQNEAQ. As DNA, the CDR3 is TGTGCCAGCAGCACCTGGGGCCGGGGACAGCAAGAGACCCAGTACTTC. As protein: CASSTWGRGQQETQYF.

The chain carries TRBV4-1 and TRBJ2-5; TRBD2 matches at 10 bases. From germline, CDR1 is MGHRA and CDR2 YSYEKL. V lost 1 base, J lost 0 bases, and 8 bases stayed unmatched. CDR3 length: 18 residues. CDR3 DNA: TGCGCCAGCAGCCAAGGGGCTAGCGGGGGTGGGTACCAAGAGACCCAGTACTTC. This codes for CASSQGASGGGYQETQYF.